The table lists the clone carrying this T cell receptor beta chain with a count of one. Its antigen is as yet unknown. The junction departs from the called germline gene at one end, perhaps through a read error. These data belong to a study of response to subunit inactivated influenza vaccine. TCRdb called the RT-PCR reads again in MiXCR, with one record for every CDR3 protein. The sample contains hundreds of thousands of distinct CDR3 sequences, approximately 24% of which appear only once. Germline V gene sequence: CDR1 SNHLY, CDR2 FYNNEI. The CDR3 consists of 16 residues. Study-level results: The authors proposed limited new T cell recruitment per seasonal influenza vaccination.

J is TRBJ2-6 and V is TRBV2; D not resolved. The source was CD4+ T cells sorted from PBMCs, collected roughly 5 days after vaccination. This clonotype was sampled from a man in his fifties or sixties who received an inactivated influenza vaccine. CDR3 loop: CATSAPGRSGANVLTF. Written as DNA, the CDR3 is TGTGCCACCAGTGCCCCCGGGCGCTCTGGGGCCAACGTCCTGACTTTC.